This TCR beta chain comes out of a study of CD8 T cells in Susac syndrome. Study results and caveats: The study's TCR sequencing and HLA analysis drew on a certain number of individuals. That number was acknowledged as relatively small.

V was pared by 1 base and J by 13 bases, with 16 bases between. The CDR3 runs to 13 residues. Concerning this clonotype itself: The antigen remains undetermined.

Purification of the CD8+ and CD4+ T cells relied on negative isolation, and TEMRA cells underwent FACS enrichment. It was with random hexamers that about 0.45 to 1 ug RNA was reverse transcribed. TCR beta CDR3 was amplified by immunoSEQ multiplex PCR. This amplification extended across 54 Vbeta and 13 Jbeta segments. MiXCR, applied by TCRdb to the immunoSEQ multiplex PCR reads, yields one record per CDR3 protein. The profile covers around 130,000 distinct CDR3 sequences, with over 80% appearing a single time and around 0.51% taken by the ten largest. The specimen sequenced was CD8+ T cells from PBMCs. The chain employs TRBV12-3 or TRBV12-4 and TRBJ1-1; possible D gene TRBD1, 5 bases. This receptor was identified in a human donor with multiple sclerosis. Here the CDR3 DNA reads TGTGCCAGCAGTTTAGGGGGGTCCCCCGTGGTTTTCTTT. It encodes CASSLGGSPVVFF.